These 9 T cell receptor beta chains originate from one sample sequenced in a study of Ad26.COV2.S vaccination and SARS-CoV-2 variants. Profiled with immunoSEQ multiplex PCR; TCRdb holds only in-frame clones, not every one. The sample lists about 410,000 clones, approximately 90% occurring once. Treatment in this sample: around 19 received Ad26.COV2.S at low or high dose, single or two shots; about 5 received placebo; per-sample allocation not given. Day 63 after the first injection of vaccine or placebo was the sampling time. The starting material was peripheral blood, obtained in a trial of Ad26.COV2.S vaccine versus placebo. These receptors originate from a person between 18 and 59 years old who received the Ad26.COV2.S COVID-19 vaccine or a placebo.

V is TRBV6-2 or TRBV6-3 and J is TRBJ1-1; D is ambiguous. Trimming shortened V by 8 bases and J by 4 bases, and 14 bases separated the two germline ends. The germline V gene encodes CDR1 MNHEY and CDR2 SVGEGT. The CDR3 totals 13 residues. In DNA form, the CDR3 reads TGTGCCAGCGGTTTCCAAGGAGGCACTGAAGCTTTCTTT. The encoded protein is CASGFQGGTEAFF.

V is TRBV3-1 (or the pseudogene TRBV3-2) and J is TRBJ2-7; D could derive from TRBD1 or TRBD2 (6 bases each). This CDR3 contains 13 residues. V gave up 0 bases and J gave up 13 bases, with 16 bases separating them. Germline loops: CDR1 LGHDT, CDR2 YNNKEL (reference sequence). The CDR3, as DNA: TGTGCCAGCAGCCAAGATGAGGGGGGACAAACCTACTTC. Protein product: CASSQDEGGQTYF.

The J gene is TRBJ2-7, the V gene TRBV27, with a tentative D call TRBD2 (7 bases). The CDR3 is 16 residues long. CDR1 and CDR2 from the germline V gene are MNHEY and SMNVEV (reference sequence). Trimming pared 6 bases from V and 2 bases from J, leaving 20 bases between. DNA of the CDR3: TGTGCCAGCAGCCGGTTTGGGGGGGGGCCGGCCTACGAGCAGTACTTC. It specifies CASSRFGGGPAYEQYF.

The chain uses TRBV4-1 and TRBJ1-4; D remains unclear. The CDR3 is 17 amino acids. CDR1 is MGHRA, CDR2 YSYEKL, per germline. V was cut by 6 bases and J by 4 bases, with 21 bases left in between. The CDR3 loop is CASSLRATAEGNEKLFF. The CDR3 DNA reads TGCGCCAGCAGTCTTCGGGCAACAGCTGAGGGTAATGAAAAACTGTTTTTT.

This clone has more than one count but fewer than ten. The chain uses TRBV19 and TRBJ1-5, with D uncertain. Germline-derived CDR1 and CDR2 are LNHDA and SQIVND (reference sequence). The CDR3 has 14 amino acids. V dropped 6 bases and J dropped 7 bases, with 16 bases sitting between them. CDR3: CASSLLESSQPQHF. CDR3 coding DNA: TGTGCCAGTAGCCTCTTAGAATCCAGCCAGCCCCAGCATTTT.

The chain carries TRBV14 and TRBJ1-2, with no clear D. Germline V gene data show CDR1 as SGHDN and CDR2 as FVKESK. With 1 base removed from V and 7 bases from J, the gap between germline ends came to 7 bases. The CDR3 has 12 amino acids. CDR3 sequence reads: CASSQGLSGYTF. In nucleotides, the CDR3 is TGTGCCAGCAGCCAAGGTCTCAGTGGCTACACCTTC. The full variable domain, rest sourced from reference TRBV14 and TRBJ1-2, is EAGVTQFPSHSVIEKGQTVTLRCDPISGHDNLYWYRRVMGKEIKFLLHFVKESKQDESGMPNNRFLAERTGGTYSTLKVQPAELEDSGVYFCASSQGLSGYTFGSGTRLTVV.

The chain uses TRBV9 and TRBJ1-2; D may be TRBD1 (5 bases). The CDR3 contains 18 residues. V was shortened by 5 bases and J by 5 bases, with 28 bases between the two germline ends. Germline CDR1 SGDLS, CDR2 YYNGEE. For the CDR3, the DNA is TGTGCCAGCAGTGAAACAGGAAAACATGACTATACTCCATATGGCTACACCTTC. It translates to CASSETGKHDYTPYGYTF.

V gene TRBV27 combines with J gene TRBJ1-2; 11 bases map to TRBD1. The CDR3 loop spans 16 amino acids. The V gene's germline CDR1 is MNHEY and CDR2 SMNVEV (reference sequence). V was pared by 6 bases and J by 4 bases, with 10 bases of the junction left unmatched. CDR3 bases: TGTGCCAGCAGCCAAGGCCCGGGACAGGGGGTCTATGGCTACACCTTC. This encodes CASSQGPGQGVYGYTF.

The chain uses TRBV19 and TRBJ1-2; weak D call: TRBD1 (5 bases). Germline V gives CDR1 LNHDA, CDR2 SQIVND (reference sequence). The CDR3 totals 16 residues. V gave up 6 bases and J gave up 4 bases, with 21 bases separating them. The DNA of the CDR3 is TGTGCCAGTAGAAGAGCCCCACGGGGCGGAATCTATGGCTACACCTTC. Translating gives CASRRAPRGGIYGYTF.